This passage covers 4 T cell receptor beta chains from one sample sequenced in a study of human T cells and chemical hapten exposure. The time point denotes: pre-sensitization, week 0. Treatment specified: therapeutic diphenylcyclopropenone sensitization with weekly scalp DPC. Unfractionated whole blood yielded total RNA. TCRdb itself ran the RACE reads through MiXCR, one entry per CDR3 protein. This repertoire shows tens of thousands of distinct CDR3 sequences, roughly 12% found once; its top ten account for approximately 1.9%. Sample: whole blood, taken in connection with sensitization to the hapten diphenylcyclopropenone (DPC). The receptors derive from a middle-aged woman with alopecia areata. Some clones in this sample may be carry-over from other donors' samples.

This clonotype was seen more than once but under ten times. The chain joins TRBV7-9 to TRBJ2-1; 16 positions match TRBD2. This CDR3 has 20 residues. The V segment lost 0 bases and the J segment 0 bases; nucleotides outside the gene matches: 5. Per the germline V gene, CDR1 is SEHNR and CDR2 is FQNEAQ (reference sequence). The CDR3 DNA is TGTGCCAGCAGCTTAGCGGGACTAGCGGGAGGGCCGAGCTCCTACAATGAGCAGTTCTTC. It yields the protein CASSLAGLAGGPSSYNEQFF.

This clonotype was counted between two and nine times. The chain uses TRBV7-9 and TRBJ2-3, with TRBD2 as a possible D gene (7 bases). V was cut by 9 bases and J by 1 base, with 17 bases left in between. This CDR3 spans 15 amino acids. Germline loops: CDR1 SEHNR, CDR2 FQNEAQ (reference sequence). This chain's CDR3 is CARPWGGEGTDTQYF. The CDR3 DNA follows: TGTGCCAGACCGTGGGGGGGCGAGGGCACAGATACGCAGTATTTT.

This clonotype was seen a handful of times. The rearrangement joins TRBV3-1 to TRBJ1-6; D call uncertain. This CDR3 has 14 amino acids. Trimming removed 2 bases from V and 10 bases from J, with 12 bases in between. In germline, CDR1 is LGHDT, CDR2 YNNKEL (reference sequence). In DNA, the CDR3 is TGTGCCAGCAGCCAATCGGGGAGTAGGTCACCCCTCCACTTT. Its protein is CASSQSGSRSPLHF.

This clonotype was observed many times. The junction shows a germline mismatch at one end, possibly a read error. The rearrangement joins TRBV7-7 to TRBJ2-1; D is perhaps TRBD2 (5 bases). Looked up from germline, CDR1 is SSHAT and CDR2 is FNYEAQ (reference sequence). The CDR3 runs 16 residues. The CDR3 DNA is TGTGCTAGCAGCTCCCTGGCGGGCGGCTCCTACAATGAGCAGTTCTTC. It yields the protein CASSSLAGGSYNEQFF.